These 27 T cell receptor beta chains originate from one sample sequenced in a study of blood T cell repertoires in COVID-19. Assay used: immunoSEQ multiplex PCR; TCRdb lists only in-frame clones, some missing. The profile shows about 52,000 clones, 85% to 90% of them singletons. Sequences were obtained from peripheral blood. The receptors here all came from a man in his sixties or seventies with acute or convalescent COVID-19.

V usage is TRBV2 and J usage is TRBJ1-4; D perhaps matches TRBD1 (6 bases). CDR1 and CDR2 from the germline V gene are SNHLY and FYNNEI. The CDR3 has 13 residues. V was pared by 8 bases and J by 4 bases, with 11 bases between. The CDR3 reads CASLRDINEKLFF. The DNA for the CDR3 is TGTGCCAGCCTCCGGGACATTAATGAAAAACTGTTTTTT.

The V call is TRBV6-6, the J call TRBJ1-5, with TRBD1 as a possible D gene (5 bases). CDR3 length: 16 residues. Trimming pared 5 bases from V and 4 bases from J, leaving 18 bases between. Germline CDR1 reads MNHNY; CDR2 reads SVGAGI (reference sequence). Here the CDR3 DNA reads TGTGCCAGCAGTCCCTCGGGGGGGTTTGGGAATCAGCCCCAGCATTTT. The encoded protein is CASSPSGGFGNQPQHF.

Here the CDR3 reads CASSQEGRGYGYTF. The CDR3 DNA sequence: TGCGCCAGCAGCCAAGAGGGCAGGGGCTATGGCTACACCTTC. V is TRBV4-1 and J is TRBJ1-2, with a tentative D call TRBD1 (6 bases). The length of the CDR3 is 14 residues. The V end lost 0 bases, the J end lost 4 bases, and 9 bases lay between the germline ends. Germline CDR1 is MGHRA and CDR2 is YSYEKL.

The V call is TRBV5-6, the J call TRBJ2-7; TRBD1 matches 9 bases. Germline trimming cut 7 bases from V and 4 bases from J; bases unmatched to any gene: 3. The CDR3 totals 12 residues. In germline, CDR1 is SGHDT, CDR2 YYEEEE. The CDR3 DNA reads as TGTGCCAGCGGGACAGGGAGATACGAGCAGTACTTC. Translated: CASGTGRYEQYF.

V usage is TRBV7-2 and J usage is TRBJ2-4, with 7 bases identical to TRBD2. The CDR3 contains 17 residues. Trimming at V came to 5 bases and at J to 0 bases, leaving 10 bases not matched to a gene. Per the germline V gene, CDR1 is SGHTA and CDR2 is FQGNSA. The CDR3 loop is CASSPGGSGLAKNIQYF. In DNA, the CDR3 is TGTGCCAGCAGCCCGGGGGGTAGCGGGTTAGCCAAAAACATTCAGTACTTC.

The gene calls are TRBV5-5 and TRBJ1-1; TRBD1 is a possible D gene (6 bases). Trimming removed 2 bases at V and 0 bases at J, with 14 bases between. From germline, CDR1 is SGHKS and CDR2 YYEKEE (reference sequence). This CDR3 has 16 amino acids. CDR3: CASSLNPGQLNTEAFF. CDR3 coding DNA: TGTGCCAGCAGCTTAAACCCAGGACAGCTGAACACTGAAGCTTTCTTT.

The CDR3 protein is CASKVAGGVYNEQFF. Written as DNA, the CDR3 is TGTGCCAGCAAGGTAGCGGGAGGGGTCTACAATGAGCAGTTCTTC. This chain links TRBV6-4 with TRBJ2-1, with 11 bases fitting TRBD2. The germline CDR1 and CDR2 sequences are MRHNA and SNTAGT. The CDR3 runs to 15 residues. Trimming at V came to 7 bases and at J to 3 bases, leaving 5 bases not matched to a gene.

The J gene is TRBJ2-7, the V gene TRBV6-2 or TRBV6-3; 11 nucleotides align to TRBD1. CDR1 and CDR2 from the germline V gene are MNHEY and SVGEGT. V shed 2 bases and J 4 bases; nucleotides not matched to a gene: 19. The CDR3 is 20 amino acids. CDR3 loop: CASSYQPTQRPGQGGYEQYF. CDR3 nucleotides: TGTGCCAGCAGTTACCAACCGACCCAGCGACCGGGACAGGGGGGATACGAGCAGTACTTC.

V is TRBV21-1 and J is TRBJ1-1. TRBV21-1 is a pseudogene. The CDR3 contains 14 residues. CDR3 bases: TGTGCCAGCAGCAAAGATCCCGGGAGCACTGAAGCTTTCTTT. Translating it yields CASSKDPGSTEAFF.

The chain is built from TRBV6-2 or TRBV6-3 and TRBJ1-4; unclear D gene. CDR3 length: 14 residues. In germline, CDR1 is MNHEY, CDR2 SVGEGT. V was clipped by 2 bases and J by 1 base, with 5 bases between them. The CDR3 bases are TGTGCCAGCAGTTACACGGGAACTAATGAAAAACTGTTTTTT. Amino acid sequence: CASSYTGTNEKLFF.

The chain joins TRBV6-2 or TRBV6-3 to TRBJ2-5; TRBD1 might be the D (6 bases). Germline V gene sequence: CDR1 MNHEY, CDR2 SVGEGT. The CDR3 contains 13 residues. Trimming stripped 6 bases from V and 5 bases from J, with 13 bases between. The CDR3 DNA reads TGTGCCAGCAGCCCACAGGGTAGGGAGACCCAGTACTTC. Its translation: CASSPQGRETQYF.

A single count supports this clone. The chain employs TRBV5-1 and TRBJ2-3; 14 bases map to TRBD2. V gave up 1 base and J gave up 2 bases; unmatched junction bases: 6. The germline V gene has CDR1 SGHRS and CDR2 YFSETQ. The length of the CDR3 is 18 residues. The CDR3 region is CASSLQGLAGAHTDTQYF. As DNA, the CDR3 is TGCGCCAGCAGCTTGCAGGGACTAGCGGGGGCCCACACAGATACGCAGTATTTT.

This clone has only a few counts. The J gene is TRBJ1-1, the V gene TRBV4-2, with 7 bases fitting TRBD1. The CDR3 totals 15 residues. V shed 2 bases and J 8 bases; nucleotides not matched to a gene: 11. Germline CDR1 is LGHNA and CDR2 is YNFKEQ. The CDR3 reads CASSQQGQVGAEAFF. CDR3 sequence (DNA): TGTGCCAGCAGCCAACAAGGACAGGTGGGTGCAGAAGCTTTCTTT.

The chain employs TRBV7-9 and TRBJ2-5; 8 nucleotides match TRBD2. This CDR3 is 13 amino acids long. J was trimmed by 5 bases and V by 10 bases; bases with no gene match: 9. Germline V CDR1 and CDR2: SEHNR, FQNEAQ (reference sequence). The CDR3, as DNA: TGTGCCACAGACCGGGGGGGCAGGGAGACCCAGTACTTC. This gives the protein CATDRGGRETQYF.

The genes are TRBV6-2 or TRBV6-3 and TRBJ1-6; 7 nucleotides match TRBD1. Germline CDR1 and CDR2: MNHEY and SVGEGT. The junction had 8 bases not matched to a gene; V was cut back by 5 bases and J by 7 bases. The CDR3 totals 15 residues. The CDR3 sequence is CASSPLTGMNSPLHF. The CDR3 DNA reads TGTGCCAGCAGTCCCCTGACAGGGATGAATTCACCCCTCCACTTT.

CDR3 nucleotides: TGCGCCAGCAGCCAAGACAAAGTAACAGGGTTCTATGGCTACACCTTC. Residues: CASSQDKVTGFYGYTF. The rearrangement joins TRBV4-3 to TRBJ1-2; a possible D gene is TRBD1 (6 bases). The V end lost 0 bases, the J end lost 4 bases, and 15 bases lay between the germline ends. CDR3 length: 16 residues. CDR1 and CDR2 from the germline V gene are LGHNA and YSLEER.

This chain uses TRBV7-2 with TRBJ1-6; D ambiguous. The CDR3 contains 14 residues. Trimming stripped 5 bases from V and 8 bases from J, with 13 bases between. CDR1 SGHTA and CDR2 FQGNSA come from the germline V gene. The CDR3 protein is CASSADNFDSPLHF. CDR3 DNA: TGTGCCAGCAGCGCCGACAACTTCGATTCACCCCTCCACTTT. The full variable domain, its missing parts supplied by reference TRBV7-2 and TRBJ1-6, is GAGVSQSPSNKVTEKGKDVELRCDPISGHTALYWYRQSLGQGLEFLIYFQGNSAPDKSGLPSDRFSAERTGGSVSTLTIQRTQQEDSAVYLCASSADNFDSPLHFGNGTRLTVT.

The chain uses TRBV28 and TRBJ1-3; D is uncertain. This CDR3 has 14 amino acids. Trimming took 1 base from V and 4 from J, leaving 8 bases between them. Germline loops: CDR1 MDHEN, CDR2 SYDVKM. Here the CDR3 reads CASSLYQEGNTIYF. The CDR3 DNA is TGTGCCAGCAGTTTATACCAGGAAGGAAACACCATATATTTT.

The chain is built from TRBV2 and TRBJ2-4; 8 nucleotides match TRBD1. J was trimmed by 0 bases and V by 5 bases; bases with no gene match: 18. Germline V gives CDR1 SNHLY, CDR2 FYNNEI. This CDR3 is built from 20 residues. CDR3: CASSNTGTGLLPLAKNIQYF. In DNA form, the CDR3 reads TGTGCCAGCAGTAATACCGGGACAGGATTACTACCTTTAGCCAAAAACATTCAGTACTTC.

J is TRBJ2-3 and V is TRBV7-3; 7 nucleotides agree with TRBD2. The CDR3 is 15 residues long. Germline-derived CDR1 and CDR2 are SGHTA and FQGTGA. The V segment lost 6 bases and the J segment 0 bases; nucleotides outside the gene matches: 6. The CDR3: CASSSGTTSTDTQYF. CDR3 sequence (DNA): TGTGCCAGCAGTTCCGGGACTACCAGCACAGATACGCAGTATTTT. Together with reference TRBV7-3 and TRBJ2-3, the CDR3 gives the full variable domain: GAGVSQTPSNKVTEKGKYVELRCDPISGHTALYWYRQSLGQGPEFLIYFQGTGAADDSGLPNDRFFAVRPEGSVSTLKIQRTERGDSAVYLCASSSGTTSTDTQYFGPGTRLTVL.

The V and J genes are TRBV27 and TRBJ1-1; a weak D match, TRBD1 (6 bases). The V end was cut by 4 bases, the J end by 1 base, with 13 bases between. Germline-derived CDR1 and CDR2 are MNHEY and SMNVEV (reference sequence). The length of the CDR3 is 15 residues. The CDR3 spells CASSSPSGANTEAFF. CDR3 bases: TGTGCCAGCAGTTCCCCATCAGGGGCGAACACTGAAGCTTTCTTT.

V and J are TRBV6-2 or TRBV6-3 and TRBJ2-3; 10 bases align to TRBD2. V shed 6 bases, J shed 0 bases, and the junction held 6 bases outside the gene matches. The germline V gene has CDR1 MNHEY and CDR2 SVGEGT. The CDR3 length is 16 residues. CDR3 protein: CASSPGLAISTDTQYF. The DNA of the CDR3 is TGTGCCAGCAGCCCGGGACTAGCGATTAGCACAGATACGCAGTATTTT.

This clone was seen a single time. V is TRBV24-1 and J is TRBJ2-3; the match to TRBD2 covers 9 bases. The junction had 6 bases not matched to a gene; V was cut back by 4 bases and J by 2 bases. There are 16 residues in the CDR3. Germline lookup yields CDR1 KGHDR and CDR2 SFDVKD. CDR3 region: CATSDGTSFFTDTQYF. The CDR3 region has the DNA TGTGCCACCAGTGACGGGACTAGCTTTTTCACAGATACGCAGTATTTT.

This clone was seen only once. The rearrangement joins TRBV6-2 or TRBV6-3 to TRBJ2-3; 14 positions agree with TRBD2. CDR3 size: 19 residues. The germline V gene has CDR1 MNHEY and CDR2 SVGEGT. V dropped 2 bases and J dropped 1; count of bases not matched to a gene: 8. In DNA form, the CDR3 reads TGTGCCAGCAGTTACGCCCCGGGACTAGCGGGAGTAGGCACAGATACGCAGTATTTT. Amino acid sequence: CASSYAPGLAGVGTDTQYF.

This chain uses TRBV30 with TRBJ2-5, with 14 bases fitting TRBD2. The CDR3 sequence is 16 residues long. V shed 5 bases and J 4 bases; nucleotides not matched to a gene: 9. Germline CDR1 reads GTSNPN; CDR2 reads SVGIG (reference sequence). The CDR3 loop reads CAWVPGLAGVVETQYF. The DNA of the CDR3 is TGTGCCTGGGTACCGGGACTAGCGGGAGTTGTAGAGACCCAGTACTTC.

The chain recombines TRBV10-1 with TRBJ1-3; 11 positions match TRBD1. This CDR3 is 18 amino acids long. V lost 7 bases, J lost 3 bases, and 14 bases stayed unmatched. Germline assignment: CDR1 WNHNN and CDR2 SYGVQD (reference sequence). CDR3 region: CASTTNRDRGSFGNTIYF. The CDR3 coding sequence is TGCGCCAGCACGACGAACCGGGACAGGGGGTCTTTTGGAAACACCATATATTTT.

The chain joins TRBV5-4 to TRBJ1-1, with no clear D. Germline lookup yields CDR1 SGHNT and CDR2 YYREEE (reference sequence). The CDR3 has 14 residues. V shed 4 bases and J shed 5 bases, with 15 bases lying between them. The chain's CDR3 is CASSPQLYETEAFF. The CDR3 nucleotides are TGTGCCAGCAGCCCCCAACTGTACGAAACTGAAGCTTTCTTT. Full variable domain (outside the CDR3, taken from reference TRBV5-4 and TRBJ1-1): ETGVTQSPTHLIKTRGQQVTLRCSSQSGHNTVSWYQQALGQGPQFIFQYYREEENGRGNFPPRFSGLQFPNYSSELNVNALELDDSALYLCASSPQLYETEAFFGQGTRLTVV.